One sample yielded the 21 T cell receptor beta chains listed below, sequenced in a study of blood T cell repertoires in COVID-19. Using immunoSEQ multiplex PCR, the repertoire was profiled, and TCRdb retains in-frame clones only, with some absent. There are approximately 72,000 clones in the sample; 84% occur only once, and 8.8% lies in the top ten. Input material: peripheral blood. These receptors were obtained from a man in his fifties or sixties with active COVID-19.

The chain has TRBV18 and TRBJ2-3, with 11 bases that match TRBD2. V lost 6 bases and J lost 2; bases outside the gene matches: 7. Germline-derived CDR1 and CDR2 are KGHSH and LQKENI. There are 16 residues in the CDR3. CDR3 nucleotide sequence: TGTGCCAGCTCCGTGCGACTAGCGGGGAACACAGATACGCAGTATTTT. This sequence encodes CASSVRLAGNTDTQYF.

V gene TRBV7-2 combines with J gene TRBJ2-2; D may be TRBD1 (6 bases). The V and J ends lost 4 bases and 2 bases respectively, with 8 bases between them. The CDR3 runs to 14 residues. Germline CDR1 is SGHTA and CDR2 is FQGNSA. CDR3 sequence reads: CASSSQGNTGELFF. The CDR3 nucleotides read TGTGCCAGCAGCTCACAGGGAAACACCGGGGAGCTGTTTTTT.

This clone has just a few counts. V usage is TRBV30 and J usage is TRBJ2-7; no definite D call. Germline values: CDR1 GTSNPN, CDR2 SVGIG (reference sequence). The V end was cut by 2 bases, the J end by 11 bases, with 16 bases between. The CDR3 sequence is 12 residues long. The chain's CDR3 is CAWSPARKHKYF. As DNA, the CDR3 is TGTGCCTGGAGTCCTGCTAGAAAACATAAGTACTTC.

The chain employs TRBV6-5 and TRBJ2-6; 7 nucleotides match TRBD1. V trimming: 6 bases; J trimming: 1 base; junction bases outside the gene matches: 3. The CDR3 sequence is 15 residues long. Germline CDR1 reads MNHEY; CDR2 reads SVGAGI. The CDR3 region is CASSIQGSGANVLTF. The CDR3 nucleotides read TGTGCCAGCAGCATACAGGGGTCTGGGGCCAACGTCCTGACTTTC.

This CDR3 is CASSWGLEGWQETQYF. The CDR3, as DNA: TGCGCCAGCAGCTGGGGGCTCGAGGGGTGGCAAGAGACCCAGTACTTC. The V call is TRBV5-1, the J call TRBJ2-5; the D gene is possibly TRBD1 (6 bases). The CDR3 length is 16 residues. Germline V gene sequence: CDR1 SGHRS, CDR2 YFSETQ. The ends were cut back, 3 bases at V and 2 bases at J, with 17 bases in the middle.

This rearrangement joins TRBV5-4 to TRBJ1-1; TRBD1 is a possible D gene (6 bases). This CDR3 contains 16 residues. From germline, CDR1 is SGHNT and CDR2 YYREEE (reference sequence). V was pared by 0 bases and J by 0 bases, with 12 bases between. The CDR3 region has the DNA TGTGCCAGCAGCTTGGGCAGGGGCCCTTTGAACACTGAAGCTTTCTTT. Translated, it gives CASSLGRGPLNTEAFF.

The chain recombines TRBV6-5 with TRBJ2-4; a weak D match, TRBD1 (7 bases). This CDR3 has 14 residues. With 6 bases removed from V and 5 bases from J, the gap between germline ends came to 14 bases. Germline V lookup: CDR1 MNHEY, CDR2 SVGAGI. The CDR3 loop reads CASRLQGGQNIQYF. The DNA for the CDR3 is TGTGCCAGCAGACTCCAGGGGGGCCAAAACATTCAGTACTTC.

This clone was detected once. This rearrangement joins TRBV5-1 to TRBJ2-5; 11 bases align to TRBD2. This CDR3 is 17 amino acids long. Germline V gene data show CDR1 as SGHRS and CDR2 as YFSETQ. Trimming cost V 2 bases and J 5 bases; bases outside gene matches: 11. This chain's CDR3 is CASSFGLTSGIEETQYF. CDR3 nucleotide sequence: TGCGCCAGCAGCTTCGGGCTGACTAGCGGGATAGAGGAGACCCAGTACTTC.

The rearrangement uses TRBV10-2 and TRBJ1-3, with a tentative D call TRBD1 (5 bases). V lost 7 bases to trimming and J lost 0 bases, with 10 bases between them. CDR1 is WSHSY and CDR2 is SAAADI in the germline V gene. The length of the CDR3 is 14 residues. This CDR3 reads CASNDQGSGNTIYF. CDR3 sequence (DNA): TGCGCCAGCAACGATCAGGGCTCTGGAAACACCATATATTTT.

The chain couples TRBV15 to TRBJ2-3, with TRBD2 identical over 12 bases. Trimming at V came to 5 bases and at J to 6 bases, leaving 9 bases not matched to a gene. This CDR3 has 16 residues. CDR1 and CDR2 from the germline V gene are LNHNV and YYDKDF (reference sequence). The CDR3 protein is CATSAQLAGGDDTQYF. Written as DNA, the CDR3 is TGTGCCACCAGCGCGCAGCTAGCGGGAGGGGATGATACGCAGTATTTT.

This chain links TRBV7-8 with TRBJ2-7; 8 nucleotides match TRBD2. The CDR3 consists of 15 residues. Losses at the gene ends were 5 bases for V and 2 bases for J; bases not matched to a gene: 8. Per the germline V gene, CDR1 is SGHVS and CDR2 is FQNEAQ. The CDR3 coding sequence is TGTGCCAGCAGCCAAACTAGCGGCCAGACCTACGAGCAGTACTTC. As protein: CASSQTSGQTYEQYF. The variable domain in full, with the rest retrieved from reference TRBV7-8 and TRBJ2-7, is GAGVSQSPRYKVAKRGQDVALRCDPISGHVSLFWYQQALGQGPEFLTYFQNEAQLDKSGLPSDRFFAERPEGSVSTLKIQRTQQEDSAVYLCASSQTSGQTYEQYFGPGTRLTVT.

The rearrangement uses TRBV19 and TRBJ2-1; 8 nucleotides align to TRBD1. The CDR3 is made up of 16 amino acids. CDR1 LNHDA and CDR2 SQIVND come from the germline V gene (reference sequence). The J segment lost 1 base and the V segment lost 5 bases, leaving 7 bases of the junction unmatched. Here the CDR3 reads CASSEQGGFSYNEQFF. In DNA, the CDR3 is TGTGCCAGTAGTGAACAGGGGGGATTTTCCTACAATGAGCAGTTCTTC.

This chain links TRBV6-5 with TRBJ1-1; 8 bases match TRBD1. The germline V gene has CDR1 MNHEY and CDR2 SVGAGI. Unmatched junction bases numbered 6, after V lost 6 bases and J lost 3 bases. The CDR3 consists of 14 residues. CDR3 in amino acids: CASSNRGWDTEAFF. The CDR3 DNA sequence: TGTGCCAGCAGCAACAGGGGGTGGGACACTGAAGCTTTCTTT.

As DNA, the CDR3 is TGTGCCAGCAGCTCCCCGGGACAGGGGACGGGACTAGCGGGAAACGAGCAGTACTTC. This translates into CASSSPGQGTGLAGNEQYF. The V call is TRBV7-6, the J call TRBJ2-7; TRBD2 matches 13 bases. Germline V gene sequence: CDR1 SGHVS, CDR2 FNYEAQ. V dropped 4 bases and J dropped 5; count of bases not matched to a gene: 17. This CDR3 is built from 19 residues.

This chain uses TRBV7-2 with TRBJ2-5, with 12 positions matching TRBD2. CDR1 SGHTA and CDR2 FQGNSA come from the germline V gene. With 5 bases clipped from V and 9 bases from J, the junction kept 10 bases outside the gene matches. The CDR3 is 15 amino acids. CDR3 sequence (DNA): TGTGCCAGCAGCGTATCTAGCGGGGGGGCACATGCCCAGTACTTC. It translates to CASSVSSGGAHAQYF.

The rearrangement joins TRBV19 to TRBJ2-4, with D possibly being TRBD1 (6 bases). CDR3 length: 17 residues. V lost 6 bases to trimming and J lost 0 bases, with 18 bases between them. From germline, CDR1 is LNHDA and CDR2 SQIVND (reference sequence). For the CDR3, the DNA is TGTGCCAGTAGCGTCATACCGGGACAACAAGCCAAAAACATTCAGTACTTC. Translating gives CASSVIPGQQAKNIQYF.

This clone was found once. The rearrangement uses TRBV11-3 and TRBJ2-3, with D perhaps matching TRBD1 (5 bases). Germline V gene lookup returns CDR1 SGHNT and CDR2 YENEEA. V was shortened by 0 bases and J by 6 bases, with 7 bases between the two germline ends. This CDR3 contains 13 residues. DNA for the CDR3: TGTGCCAGCAGCTTAGAAGGGGATGATACGCAGTATTTT. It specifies CASSLEGDDTQYF.

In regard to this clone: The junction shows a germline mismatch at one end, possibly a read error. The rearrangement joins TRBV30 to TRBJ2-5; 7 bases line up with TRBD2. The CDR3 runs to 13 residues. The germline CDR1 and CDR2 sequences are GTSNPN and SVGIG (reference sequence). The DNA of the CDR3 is TGTGCCGGGAGGGCGGGAACCCAAGAGACCCAGTACTTC. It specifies CAGRAGTQETQYF.

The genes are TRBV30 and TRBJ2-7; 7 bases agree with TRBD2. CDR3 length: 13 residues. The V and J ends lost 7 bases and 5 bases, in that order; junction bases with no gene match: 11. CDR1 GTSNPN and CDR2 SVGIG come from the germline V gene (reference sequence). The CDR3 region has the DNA TGTGCCTTAAACAGAGGGGCGGGGGACGAGCAGTACTTC. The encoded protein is CALNRGAGDEQYF.

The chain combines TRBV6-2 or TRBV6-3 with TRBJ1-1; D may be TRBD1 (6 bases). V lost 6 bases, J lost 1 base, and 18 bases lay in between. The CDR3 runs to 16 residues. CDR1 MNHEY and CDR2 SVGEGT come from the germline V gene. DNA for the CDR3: TGTGCCAGCAGCTGGAACCAAATGACAGGGAACACTGAAGCTTTCTTT. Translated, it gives CASSWNQMTGNTEAFF.

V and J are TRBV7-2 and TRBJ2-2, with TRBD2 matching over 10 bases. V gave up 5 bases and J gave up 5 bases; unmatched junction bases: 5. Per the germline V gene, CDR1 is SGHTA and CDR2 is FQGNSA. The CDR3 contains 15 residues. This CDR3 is CASSPRTSGTGELFF. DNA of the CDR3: TGTGCCAGCAGCCCCCGGACTAGCGGAACCGGGGAGCTGTTTTTT.